The 5 T cell receptor beta chains below come from one sample, sequenced in a study of cytomegalovirus exposure and HLA in healthy donors. PCR involved 60 Vbeta and 13 Jbeta primers. Sequencing was performed with immunoSEQ multiplex PCR; in TCRdb, only in-frame clones are kept and a portion is missing. Of about 160,000 clones listed, 65% to 85% are singletons. Sequencing was carried out using PBMCs. These receptors originate from a boy younger than 10 in good health and CMV-seronegative.

This chain uses TRBV2 with TRBJ1-1, with 8 positions matching TRBD1. The germline V gene encodes CDR1 SNHLY and CDR2 FYNNEI. This CDR3 is built from 14 residues. V trimming: 7 bases; J trimming: 0 bases; junction bases outside the gene matches: 4. The CDR3 region has the DNA TGTGCCAGCACTCCGGGACAGGTGAACACTGAAGCTTTCTTT. This gives the protein CASTPGQVNTEAFF.

The chain recombines TRBV5-5 with TRBJ1-2, with D tentatively TRBD1 (6 bases). Trimming stripped 3 bases from V and 5 bases from J, with 11 bases between. The CDR3 is made up of 13 amino acids. Germline CDR1 SGHKS, CDR2 YYEKEE (reference sequence). The CDR3 protein is CASSSGGSYGYTF. The CDR3 region has the DNA TGTGCCAGCAGCTCGGGGGGCTCATATGGCTACACCTTC. The full variable domain, with the rest looked up from reference TRBV5-5 and TRBJ1-2, is DAGVTQSPTHLIKTRGQQVTLRCSPISGHKSVSWYQQVLGQGPQFIFQYYEKEERGRGNFPDRFSARQFPNYSSELNVNALLLGDSALYLCASSSGGSYGYTFGSGTRLTVV.

The chain has TRBV19 and TRBJ2-3; the match to TRBD2 covers 11 bases. The trim removed 4 bases at V and 5 bases at J, leaving 8 bases unmatched. Germline values: CDR1 LNHDA, CDR2 SQIVND (reference sequence). This CDR3 has 16 residues. Here the CDR3 DNA reads TGTGCCAGTAGTACAGGGCTACTAGCGGGGGAAGATACGCAGTATTTT. This sequence encodes CASSTGLLAGEDTQYF.

The chain has TRBV27 and TRBJ1-1; D might be TRBD1 (6 bases). The CDR3 spans 16 residues. The germline gives CDR1 MNHEY, CDR2 SMNVEV (reference sequence). V dropped 5 bases and J dropped 0 bases, with 16 bases sitting between them. As DNA, the CDR3 is TGTGCCAGCAGTCTCAGGGGCGCGTTCCTGAACACTGAAGCTTTCTTT. Protein sequence: CASSLRGAFLNTEAFF.

This clone was seen a few times. The genes are TRBV9 and TRBJ1-2; TRBD1 aligns across 7 bases. The CDR3 is 14 amino acids. J was trimmed by 3 bases and V by 3 bases; bases with no gene match: 5. Germline V gene data show CDR1 as SGDLS and CDR2 as YYNGEE. The CDR3 here is CASSGGGTDYGYTF. CDR3 DNA sequence: TGTGCCAGCAGCGGAGGGGGGACAGACTATGGCTACACCTTC.